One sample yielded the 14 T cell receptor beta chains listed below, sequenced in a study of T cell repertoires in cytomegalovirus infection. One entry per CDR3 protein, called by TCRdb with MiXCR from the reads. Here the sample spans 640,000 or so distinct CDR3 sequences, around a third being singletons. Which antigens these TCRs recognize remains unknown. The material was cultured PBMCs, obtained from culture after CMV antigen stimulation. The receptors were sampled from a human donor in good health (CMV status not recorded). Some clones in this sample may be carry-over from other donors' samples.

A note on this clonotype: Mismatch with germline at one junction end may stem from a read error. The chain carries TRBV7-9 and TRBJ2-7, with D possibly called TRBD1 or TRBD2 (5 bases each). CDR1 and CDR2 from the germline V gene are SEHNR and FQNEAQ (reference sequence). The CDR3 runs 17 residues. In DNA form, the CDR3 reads TGTGCCAGCAGCTCTCCTCTGCCCACACCCAAAAGAGGGGAGCAGTACTTT. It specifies CASSSPLPTPKRGEQYF.

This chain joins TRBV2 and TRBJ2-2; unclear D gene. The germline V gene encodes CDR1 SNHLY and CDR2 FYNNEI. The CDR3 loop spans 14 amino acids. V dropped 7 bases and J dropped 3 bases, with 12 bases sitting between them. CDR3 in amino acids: CASTLDRDTGELFF. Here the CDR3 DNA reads TGTGCCAGCACCCTAGATCGCGACACCGGGGAGCTGTTTTTT.

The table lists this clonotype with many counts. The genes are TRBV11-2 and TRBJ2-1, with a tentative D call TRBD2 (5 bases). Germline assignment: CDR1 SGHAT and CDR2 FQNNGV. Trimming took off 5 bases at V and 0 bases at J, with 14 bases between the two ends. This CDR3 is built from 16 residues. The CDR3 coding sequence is TGTGCCAGCAGCCGGCGTGGAGGTAGCTCCTACAATGAGCAGTTCTTC. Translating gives CASSRRGGSSYNEQFF.

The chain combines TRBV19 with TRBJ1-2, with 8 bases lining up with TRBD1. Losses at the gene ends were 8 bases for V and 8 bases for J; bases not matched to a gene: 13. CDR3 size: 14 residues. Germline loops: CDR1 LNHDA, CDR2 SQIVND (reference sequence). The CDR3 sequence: CASSTGTGNRGYTF. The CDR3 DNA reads TGTGCCAGTTCCACCGGGACAGGCAATCGGGGCTACACCTTC.

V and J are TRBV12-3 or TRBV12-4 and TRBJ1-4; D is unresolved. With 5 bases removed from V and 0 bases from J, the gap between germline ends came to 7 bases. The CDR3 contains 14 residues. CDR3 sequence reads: CASSNTATNEKLFF. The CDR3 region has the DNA TGTGCCAGCAGTAACACAGCAACTAATGAAAAACTGTTTTTT.

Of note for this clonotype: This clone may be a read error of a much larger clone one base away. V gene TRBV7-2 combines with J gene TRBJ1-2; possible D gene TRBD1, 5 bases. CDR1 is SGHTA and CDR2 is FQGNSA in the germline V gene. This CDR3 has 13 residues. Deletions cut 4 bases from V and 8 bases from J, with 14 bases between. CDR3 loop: CASSYDLAGGYTF. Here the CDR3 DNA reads TGTGCCAGCAGCTATGACCTCGCAGGGGGCTACACCTTC.

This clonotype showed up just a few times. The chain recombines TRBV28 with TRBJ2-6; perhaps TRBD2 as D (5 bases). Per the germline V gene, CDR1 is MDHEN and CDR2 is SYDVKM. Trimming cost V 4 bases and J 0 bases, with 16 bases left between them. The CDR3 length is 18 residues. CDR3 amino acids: CASSSLEAGSSGANVLTF. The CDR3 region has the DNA TGTGCCAGCAGTTCCCTGGAGGCCGGCAGCTCTGGGGCCAACGTCCTGACTTTC.

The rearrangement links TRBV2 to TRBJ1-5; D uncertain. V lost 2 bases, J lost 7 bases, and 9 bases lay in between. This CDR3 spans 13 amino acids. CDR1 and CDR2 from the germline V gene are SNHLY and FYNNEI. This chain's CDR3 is CASSERGYQPQHF. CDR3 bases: TGTGCCAGCAGTGAAAGAGGGTACCAGCCCCAGCATTTT.

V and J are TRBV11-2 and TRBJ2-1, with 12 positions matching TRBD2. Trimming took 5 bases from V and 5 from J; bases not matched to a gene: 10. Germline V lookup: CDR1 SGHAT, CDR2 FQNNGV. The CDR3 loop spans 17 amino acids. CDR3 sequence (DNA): TGTGCCAGCAGCCTACCCCGGGCTAGCGGGAGGGACAATGAGCAGTTCTTC. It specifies CASSLPRASGRDNEQFF.

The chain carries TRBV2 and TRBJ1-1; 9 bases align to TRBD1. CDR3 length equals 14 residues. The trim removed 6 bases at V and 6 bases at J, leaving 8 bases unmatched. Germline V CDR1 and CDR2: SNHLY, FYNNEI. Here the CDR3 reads CASRGDREVSEAFF. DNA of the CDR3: TGTGCCAGCAGAGGGGACAGGGAGGTATCTGAAGCTTTCTTT. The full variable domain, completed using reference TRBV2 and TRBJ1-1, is EPEVTQTPSHQVTQMGQEVILRCVPISNHLYFYWYRQILGQKVEFLVSFYNNEISEKSEIFDDQFSVERPDGSNFTLKIRSTKLEDSAMYFCASRGDREVSEAFFGQGTRLTVV.

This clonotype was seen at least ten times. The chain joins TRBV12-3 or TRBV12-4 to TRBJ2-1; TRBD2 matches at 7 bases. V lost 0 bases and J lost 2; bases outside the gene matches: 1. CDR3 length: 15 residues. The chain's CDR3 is CASSLAGGAYNEQFF. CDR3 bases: TGTGCCAGCAGTTTAGCGGGAGGGGCCTACAATGAGCAGTTCTTC.

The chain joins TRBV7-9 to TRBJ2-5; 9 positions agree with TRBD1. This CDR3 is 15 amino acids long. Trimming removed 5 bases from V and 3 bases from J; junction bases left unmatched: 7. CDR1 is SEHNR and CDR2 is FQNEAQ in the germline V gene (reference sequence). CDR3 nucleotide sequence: TGTGCCAGCAGCCCGGGACAGGGAATCGAAGAGACCCAGTACTTC. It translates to CASSPGQGIEETQYF.

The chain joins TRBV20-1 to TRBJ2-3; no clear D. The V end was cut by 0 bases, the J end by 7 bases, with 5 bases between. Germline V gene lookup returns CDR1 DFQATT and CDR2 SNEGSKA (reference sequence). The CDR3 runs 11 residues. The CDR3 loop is CSARDLNTQYF. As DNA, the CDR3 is TGCAGTGCTAGAGATTTGAATACGCAGTATTTT.

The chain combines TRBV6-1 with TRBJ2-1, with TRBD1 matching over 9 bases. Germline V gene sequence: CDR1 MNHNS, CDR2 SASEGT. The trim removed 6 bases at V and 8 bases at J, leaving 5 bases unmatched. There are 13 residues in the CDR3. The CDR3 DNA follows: TGTGCCAGCAGAGAAACAGGGGGCTATGAGCAGTTCTTC. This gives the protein CASRETGGYEQFF.